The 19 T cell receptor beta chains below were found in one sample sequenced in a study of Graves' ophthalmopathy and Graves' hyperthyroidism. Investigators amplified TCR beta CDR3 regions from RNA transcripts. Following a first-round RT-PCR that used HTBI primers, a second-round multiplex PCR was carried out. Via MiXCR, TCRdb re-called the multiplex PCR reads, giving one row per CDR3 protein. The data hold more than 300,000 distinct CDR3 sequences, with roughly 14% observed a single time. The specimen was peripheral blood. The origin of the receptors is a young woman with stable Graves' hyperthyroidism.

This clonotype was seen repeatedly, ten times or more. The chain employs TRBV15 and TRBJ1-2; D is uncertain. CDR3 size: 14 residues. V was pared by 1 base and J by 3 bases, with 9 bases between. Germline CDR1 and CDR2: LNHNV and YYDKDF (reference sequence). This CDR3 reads CATSRGGFDYGYTF. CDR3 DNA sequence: TGTGCCACCAGCAGAGGAGGATTTGACTATGGCTACACCTTC.

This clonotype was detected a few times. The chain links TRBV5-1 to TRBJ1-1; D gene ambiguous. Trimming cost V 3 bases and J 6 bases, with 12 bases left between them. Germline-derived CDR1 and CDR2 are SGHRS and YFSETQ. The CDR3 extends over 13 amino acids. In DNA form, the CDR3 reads TGCGCCAGCAGCTCCTTGGGGATTGCTGAAGCTTTCTTT. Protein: CASSSLGIAEAFF.

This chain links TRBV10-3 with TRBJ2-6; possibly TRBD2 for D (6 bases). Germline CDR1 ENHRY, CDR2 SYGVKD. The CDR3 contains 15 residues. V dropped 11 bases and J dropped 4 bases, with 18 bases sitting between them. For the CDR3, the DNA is TGTGCCCTAAGGGATTGGGGGGTCGGGGCCAACGTCCTGACTTTC. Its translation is CALRDWGVGANVLTF.

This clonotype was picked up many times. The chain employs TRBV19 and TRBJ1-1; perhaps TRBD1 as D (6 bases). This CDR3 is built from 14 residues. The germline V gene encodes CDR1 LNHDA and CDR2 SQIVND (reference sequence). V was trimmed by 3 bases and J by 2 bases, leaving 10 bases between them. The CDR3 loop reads CASSIRTANTEAFF. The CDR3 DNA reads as TGTGCCAGTAGTATTCGGACAGCTAACACTGAAGCTTTCTTT.

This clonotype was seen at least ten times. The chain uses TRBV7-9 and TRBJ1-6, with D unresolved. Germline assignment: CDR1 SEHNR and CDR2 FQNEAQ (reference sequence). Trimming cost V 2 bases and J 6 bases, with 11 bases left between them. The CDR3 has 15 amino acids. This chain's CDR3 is CASSLSSTANSPLHF. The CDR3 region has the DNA TGTGCCAGCAGCTTAAGTAGTACAGCTAATTCACCCCTCCACTTT. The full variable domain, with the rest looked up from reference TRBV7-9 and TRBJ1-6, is DTGVSQNPRHKITKRGQNVTFRCDPISEHNRLYWYRQTLGQGPEFLTYFQNEAQLEKSRLLSDRFSAERPKGSFSTLEIQRTEQGDSAMYLCASSLSSTANSPLHFGNGTRLTVT.

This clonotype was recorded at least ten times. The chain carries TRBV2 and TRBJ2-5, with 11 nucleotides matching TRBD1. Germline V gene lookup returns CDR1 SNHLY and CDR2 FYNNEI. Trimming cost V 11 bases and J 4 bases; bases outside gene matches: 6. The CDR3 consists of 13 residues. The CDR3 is CAVGQGAGETQYF. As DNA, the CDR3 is TGTGCCGTTGGACAGGGGGCAGGAGAGACCCAGTACTTC.

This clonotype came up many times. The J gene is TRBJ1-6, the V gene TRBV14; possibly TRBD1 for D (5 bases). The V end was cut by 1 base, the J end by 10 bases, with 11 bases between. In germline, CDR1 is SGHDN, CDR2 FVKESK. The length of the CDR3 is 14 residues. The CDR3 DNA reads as TGTGCCAGCAGCCAAGGCAGGGTGGGATCACCCCTCCACTTT. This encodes CASSQGRVGSPLHF.

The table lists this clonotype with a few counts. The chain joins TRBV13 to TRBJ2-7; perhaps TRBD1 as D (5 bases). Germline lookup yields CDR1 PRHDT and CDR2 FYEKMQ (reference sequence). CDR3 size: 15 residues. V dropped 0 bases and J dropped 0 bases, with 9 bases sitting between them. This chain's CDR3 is CASSLGGDSSYEQYF. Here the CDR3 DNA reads TGTGCCAGCAGCTTAGGAGGGGATAGCTCCTACGAGCAGTACTTC.

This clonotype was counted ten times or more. The CDR3 spells CASRGGPVYEQYF. In nucleotides, the CDR3 is TGTGCCAGCAGGGGGGGGCCCGTCTACGAGCAGTACTTC. The rearrangement joins TRBV6-2 or TRBV6-3 to TRBJ2-7; D perhaps matches TRBD2 (7 bases). Germline assignment: CDR1 MNHEY and CDR2 SVGEGT. The CDR3 sequence is 13 residues long. Trimming left V 6 bases short and J 3 bases short, with 12 bases between.

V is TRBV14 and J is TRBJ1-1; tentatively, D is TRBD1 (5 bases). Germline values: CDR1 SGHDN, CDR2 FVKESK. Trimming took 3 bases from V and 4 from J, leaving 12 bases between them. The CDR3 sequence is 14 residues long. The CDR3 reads CASSQYRSGTEAFF. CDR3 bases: TGTGCCAGCAGCCAGTACAGGTCCGGCACTGAAGCTTTCTTT.

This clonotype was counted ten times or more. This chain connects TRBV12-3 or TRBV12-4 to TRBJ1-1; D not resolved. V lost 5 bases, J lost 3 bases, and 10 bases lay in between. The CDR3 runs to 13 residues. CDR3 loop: CASSRSGHTEAFF. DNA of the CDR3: TGTGCCAGCAGTCGTTCGGGCCACACTGAAGCTTTCTTT.

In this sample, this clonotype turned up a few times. The CDR3 here is CASSLSVGIKETQYF. The CDR3 nucleotides are TGTGCCAGCAGCTTAAGTGTGGGGATTAAAGAGACCCAGTACTTC. V is TRBV7-8 and J is TRBJ2-5; D ambiguous. CDR1 SGHVS and CDR2 FQNEAQ come from the germline V gene. This CDR3 comprises 15 residues. V was shortened by 2 bases and J by 3 bases, with 13 bases between the two germline ends.

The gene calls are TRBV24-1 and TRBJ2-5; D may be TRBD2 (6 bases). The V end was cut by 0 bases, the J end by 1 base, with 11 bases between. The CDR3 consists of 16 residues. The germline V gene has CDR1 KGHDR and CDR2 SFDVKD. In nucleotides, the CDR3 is TGTGCCACCAGTGATTTGTCCGGGACTTTCCAAGAGACCCAGTACTTC. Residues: CATSDLSGTFQETQYF.

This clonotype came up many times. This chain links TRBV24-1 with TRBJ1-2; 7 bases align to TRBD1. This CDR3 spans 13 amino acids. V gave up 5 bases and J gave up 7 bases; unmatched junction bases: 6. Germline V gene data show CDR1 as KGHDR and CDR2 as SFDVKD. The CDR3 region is CATSGQGSFGYTF. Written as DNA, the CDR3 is TGTGCCACCAGTGGACAGGGTTCGTTTGGCTACACCTTC.

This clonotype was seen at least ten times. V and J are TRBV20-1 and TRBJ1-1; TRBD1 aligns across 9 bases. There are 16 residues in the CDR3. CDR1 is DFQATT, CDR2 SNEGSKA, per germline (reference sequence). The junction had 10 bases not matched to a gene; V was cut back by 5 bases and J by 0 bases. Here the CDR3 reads CSACGTGPTMNTEAFF. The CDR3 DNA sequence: TGCAGTGCTTGCGGGACAGGGCCGACGATGAACACTGAAGCTTTCTTT.

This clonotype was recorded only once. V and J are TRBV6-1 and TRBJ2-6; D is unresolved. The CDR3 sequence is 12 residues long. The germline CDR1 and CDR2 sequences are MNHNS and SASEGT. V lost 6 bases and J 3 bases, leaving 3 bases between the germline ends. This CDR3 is CASRDGANVLTF. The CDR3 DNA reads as TGTGCCAGCAGGGATGGGGCCAACGTCCTGACTTTC.

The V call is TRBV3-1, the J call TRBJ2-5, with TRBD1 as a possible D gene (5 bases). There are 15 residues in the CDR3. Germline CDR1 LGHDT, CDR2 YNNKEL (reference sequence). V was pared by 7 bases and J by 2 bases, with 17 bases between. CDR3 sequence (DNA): TGTGCCAGCACTTTCCAGGGCGTCAAACAAGAGACCCAGTACTTC. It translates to CASTFQGVKQETQYF.

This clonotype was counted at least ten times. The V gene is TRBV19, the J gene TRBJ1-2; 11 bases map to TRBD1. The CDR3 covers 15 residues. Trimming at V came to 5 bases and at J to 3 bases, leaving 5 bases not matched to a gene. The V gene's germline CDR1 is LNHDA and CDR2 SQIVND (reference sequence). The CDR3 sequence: CASSSRTGGYYGYTF. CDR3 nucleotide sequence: TGTGCCAGTAGTTCCCGGACAGGGGGCTACTATGGCTACACCTTC.

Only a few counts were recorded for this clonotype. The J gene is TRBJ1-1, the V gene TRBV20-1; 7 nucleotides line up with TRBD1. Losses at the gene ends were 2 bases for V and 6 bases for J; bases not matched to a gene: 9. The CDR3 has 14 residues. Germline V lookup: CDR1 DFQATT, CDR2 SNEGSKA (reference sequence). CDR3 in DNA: TGCAGTGCTAGAAAGGGGGCAGGGGGGCCTGAAGCTTTCTTT. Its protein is CSARKGAGGPEAFF.